This T cell receptor (beta chain) comes out of a study of T cells in Graves' hyperthyroidism and ophthalmopathy. There were TCR beta CDR3 regions amplified from RNA transcripts. The HTBI primer set drove a first-round RT-PCR of the TCR CDR3. One entry per CDR3 protein results from TCRdb running MiXCR on the multiplex PCR reads. The sample holds more than 600,000 distinct CDR3 sequences, about 16% seen once. This clonotype was seen repeatedly, ten times or more. Antigen: not known. There are 15 residues in the CDR3. CDR1 is MDHEN and CDR2 is SYDVKM in the germline V gene. V trimming: 5 bases; J trimming: 1 base; junction bases outside the gene matches: 4. Study-wide results and caveats: It was a median approximately 6.9 months before onset that the model predicted ophthalmopathy. Peripheral blood also featured most of the thyroid clonotypes expanded above 0.001.

Over 18 months, lack of ophthalmopathy progression marked Graves' hyperthyroidism as stable. Thyroid ultrasound, orbital computed tomography, clinical symptoms, and serum thyroxine and TRAb underpinned diagnoses. The material sequenced was blood. This receptor was taken from a man aged 18 to 29 with Graves' hyperthyroidism. V is TRBV28 and J is TRBJ2-5; TRBD2 matches 10 bases. The CDR3 sequence is CASSASGRLQETQYF. CDR3 nucleotide sequence: TGTGCCAGCAGTGCTAGCGGGAGACTCCAAGAGACCCAGTACTTC.